This TCR beta chain was sequenced during a study of CD8 T cells in Susac syndrome. Study outcomes and limitations: Susac-specific public clones in total CD8+ repertoires numbered sixteen; in CD8+ TEMRA repertoires, they numbered 5 or 6.

The CD8+ and CD4+ T cells were negatively isolated, with the TEMRA cells enriched by FACS. Of note for this clonotype: Its cognate antigen is unknown.

With random hexamers, roughly 0.45 to 1 ug RNA was reverse transcribed. Each CDR3 protein is one row after TCRdb ran MiXCR on the immunoSEQ multiplex PCR reads. This table holds 100,000 to 150,000 distinct CDR3 sequences, around 94% found once. Sequenced input: CD8+ T cells from PBMCs. The receptor comes from a human donor with Susac syndrome.

CDR3 amino acids: CASSAETGGRTDTQYF. The CDR3 nucleotides are TGTGCCAGCAGCGCCGAGACAGGGGGAAGGACAGATACGCAGTATTTT. This sequence joins TRBV4-2 and TRBJ2-3, with 9 bases lining up with TRBD1. The V gene end was trimmed by 5 bases and the J gene end by 3 bases; junction bases not matched to a gene: 9. Germline V gives CDR1 LGHNA, CDR2 YNFKEQ. The CDR3 loop spans 16 amino acids.